These 20 T cell receptor beta chains originate from one sample sequenced in a study of T-cell reconstitution after alpha-beta-depleted transplantation in children. For TCRbeta, the library was prepared with unique molecular identifiers. TCRdb ran MiXCR on the PCR reads and lists one entry per CDR3 protein. The sample comprises about 470,000 distinct CDR3 sequences, around two fifths of which are singletons, and around 29% rests with the top ten. The sequencing here drew on PBMCs, taken before TCRalphabeta/CD19-depleted stem cell transplant. The source is a girl aged 2-10 years with aplastic anemia, due to receive a stem cell transplant.

The gene calls are TRBV6-1 and TRBJ2-7; 12 bases map to TRBD2. The CDR3 totals 15 residues. The trim removed 7 bases at V and 5 bases at J, leaving 9 bases unmatched. Looked up from germline, CDR1 is MNHNS and CDR2 is SASEGT. The CDR3 is CASTLLAGGLDEQYF. In nucleotides, the CDR3 is TGTGCCAGCACCCTACTAGCGGGAGGCCTCGACGAGCAGTACTTC.

This clonotype was detected once. The rearrangement joins TRBV7-9 to TRBJ2-5, with 10 positions matching TRBD2. Losses at the gene ends were 6 bases for V and 3 bases for J; bases not matched to a gene: 13. Per germline, CDR1 SEHNR and CDR2 FQNEAQ (reference sequence). This CDR3 contains 17 residues. The CDR3: CASSSHTRLAGKETQYF. CDR3 DNA sequence: TGTGCCAGCAGTTCCCACACCAGACTAGCGGGCAAAGAGACCCAGTACTTC.

This clonotype was counted at least ten times. This chain connects TRBV28 to TRBJ2-1, with 12 bases aligning to TRBD2. The CDR3 is made up of 15 amino acids. Per the germline V gene, CDR1 is MDHEN and CDR2 is SYDVKM. J gave up 8 bases and V 4 bases, and 6 bases lay outside the gene matches. In nucleotides, the CDR3 is TGTGCCAGCAGTTCGGCTAGCGGGAGGGTAGATGAGCAGTTCTTC. This translates into CASSSASGRVDEQFF. The full variable domain, its missing parts supplied by reference TRBV28 and TRBJ2-1, is DVKVTQSSRYLVKRTGEKVFLECVQDMDHENMFWYRQDPGLGLRLIYFSYDVKMKEKGDIPEGYSVSREKKERFSLILESASTNQTSMYLCASSSASGRVDEQFFGPGTRLTVL.

This clonotype was observed many times. The gene calls are TRBV29-1 and TRBJ2-3; D unclear. Trimming shortened V by 7 bases and J by 5 bases, and 16 bases separated the two germline ends. CDR1 SQVTM and CDR2 ANQGSEA come from the germline V gene. The CDR3 loop spans 13 amino acids. The CDR3 protein is CSASTLTGDTQYF. The CDR3 nucleotides read TGCAGCGCCTCGACACTTACGGGAGATACGCAGTATTTT.

V and J are TRBV6-5 and TRBJ2-3, with 7 bases lining up with TRBD1. The V gene end was trimmed by 4 bases and the J gene end by 6 bases; junction bases not matched to a gene: 4. CDR3 length equals 13 residues. Germline V gene lookup returns CDR1 MNHEY and CDR2 SVGAGI. The CDR3 DNA sequence: TGTGCCAGCAGTTTCCAACAGGGGGATACGCAGTATTTT. Translated: CASSFQQGDTQYF.

This chain uses TRBV6-5 with TRBJ1-5; maybe TRBD1 (6 bases). Deletions cut 4 bases from V and 6 bases from J, with 13 bases between. CDR1 is MNHEY and CDR2 is SVGAGI in the germline V gene. This CDR3 spans 14 amino acids. CDR3 nucleotide sequence: TGTGCCAGCAGTTTTACCCGGGACACTCAGCCCCAGCATTTT. It translates to CASSFTRDTQPQHF.

The rearrangement links TRBV20-1 to TRBJ2-5; 12 bases agree with TRBD2. Germline trimming cut 6 bases from V and 5 bases from J; bases unmatched to any gene: 10. The CDR3 is made up of 15 amino acids. Germline lookup yields CDR1 DFQATT and CDR2 SNEGSKA (reference sequence). CDR3 coding DNA: TGCAGTGCCAACAGAGGGACTAGCGGGCCGGAGACCCAGTACTTC. Protein product: CSANRGTSGPETQYF.

The CDR3 DNA reads TGCAGTGCTAGAGATCTAGCGGGAGGATCCACAGATACGCAGTATTTT. Its translation is CSARDLAGGSTDTQYF. This chain joins TRBV20-1 and TRBJ2-3; 11 nucleotides match TRBD2. This CDR3 has 16 residues. The J segment lost 2 bases and the V segment lost 0 bases, leaving 4 bases of the junction unmatched. Per the germline V gene, CDR1 is DFQATT and CDR2 is SNEGSKA (reference sequence).

This rearrangement joins TRBV20-1 to TRBJ2-2; D gene unclear. Germline CDR1 is DFQATT and CDR2 is SNEGSKA (reference sequence). V lost 5 bases, J lost 0 bases, and 19 bases lay in between. The CDR3 runs 17 residues. CDR3 in DNA: TGCAGTGCTTCCGGACCGGGTGGCAACTCGAACACCGGGGAGCTGTTTTTT. Translating it yields CSASGPGGNSNTGELFF.

Concerning this clonotype: An end of the junction does not agree with germline; a read error may underlie this. This sequence joins TRBV2 and TRBJ1-2; D not resolved. The CDR3 extends over 13 amino acids. CDR1 is SNHLY, CDR2 FYNNEI, per germline. CDR3 coding DNA: TGTGGCAGCAGTCAGACCCTGACGGGAGGCTACACCTTC. Its translation is CGSSQTLTGGYTF. The whole variable domain, filled in from reference TRBV2 and TRBJ1-2, reads EPEVTQTPSHQVTQMGQEVILRCVPISNHLYFYWYRQILGQKVEFLVSFYNNEISEKSEIFDDQFSVERPDGSNFTLKIRSTKLEDSAMYFCGSSQTLTGGYTFGSGTRLTVV.

A note on this clonotype: It may be a read error: a sequence one base away is much more abundant. The chain has TRBV7-2 and TRBJ2-6; D is perhaps TRBD1 or TRBD2 (5 bases each). Germline CDR1 SGHTA, CDR2 FQGNSA. Trimming removed 2 bases at V and 0 bases at J, with 11 bases between. The CDR3 length is 17 residues. The CDR3 bases are TGTACCAGCAGCTTACAGCCGGGACCCTCTGGGGCCAACGTCCTGACTTTC. This encodes CTSSLQPGPSGANVLTF.

This clonotype turned up a few times. The chain uses TRBV10-3 and TRBJ2-5; unclear D gene. The ends were cut back, 3 bases at V and 4 bases at J, with 15 bases in the middle. This CDR3 contains 15 residues. Germline CDR1 is ENHRY and CDR2 is SYGVKD. The CDR3, as DNA: TGTGCCATCAGTGAATTGCTAGGCCACCGAGAGACCCAGTACTTC. Protein: CAISELLGHRETQYF.

This sequence joins TRBV27 and TRBJ2-7; 8 bases fit TRBD2. There are 14 residues in the CDR3. Germline V gene data show CDR1 as MNHEY and CDR2 as SMNVEV (reference sequence). With V trimmed by 6 bases and J by 4 bases, 8 bases remained unmatched. CDR3 nucleotide sequence: TGTGCCAGCAGGCCCGCGGGGGGCGAGTACGAGCAGTACTTC. Amino acid sequence: CASRPAGGEYEQYF.

The table lists this clonotype with many counts. V usage is TRBV10-3 and J usage is TRBJ2-5; D call uncertain. The CDR3 contains 12 residues. V shed 4 bases and J shed 5 bases, with 8 bases lying between them. Germline-derived CDR1 and CDR2 are ENHRY and SYGVKD. CDR3 in amino acids: CAISGSVETQYF. The CDR3 bases are TGTGCCATCAGTGGTAGTGTTGAGACCCAGTACTTC.

This chain joins TRBV6-5 and TRBJ2-5; 11 bases line up with TRBD1. Trimming took 0 bases from V and 5 from J; bases not matched to a gene: 5. The CDR3 extends over 16 amino acids. Germline lookup yields CDR1 MNHEY and CDR2 SVGAGI. The CDR3 DNA follows: TGTGCCAGCAGTTACTCGAGGACAGGGGGCCGGGAGACCCAGTACTTC. This translates into CASSYSRTGGRETQYF.

This sequence joins TRBV27 and TRBJ2-2; TRBD2 matches at 11 bases. This CDR3 is built from 16 residues. Trimming at V came to 5 bases and at J to 3 bases, leaving 5 bases not matched to a gene. Germline V gives CDR1 MNHEY, CDR2 SMNVEV (reference sequence). CDR3: CASSPVAGGHTGELFF. The CDR3 coding sequence is TGTGCCAGCAGTCCGGTAGCGGGGGGGCACACCGGGGAGCTGTTTTTT.

V gene TRBV7-6 combines with J gene TRBJ2-7; D unclear. V was cut by 5 bases and J by 3 bases, with 11 bases left in between. Germline values: CDR1 SGHVS, CDR2 FNYEAQ. This CDR3 comprises 13 residues. As DNA, the CDR3 is TGTGCCAGCAGCCCAGGCGGTCTCTACGAGCAGTACTTC. As protein: CASSPGGLYEQYF.

This clonotype was found many times. This rearrangement joins TRBV4-3 to TRBJ2-1; D perhaps matches TRBD2 (6 bases). The V gene's germline CDR1 is LGHNA and CDR2 YSLEER. This CDR3 contains 17 residues. V was trimmed by 4 bases and J by 0 bases, leaving 16 bases between them. This CDR3 reads CASSPGVAVSSYNEQFF. CDR3 nucleotides: TGCGCCAGCAGCCCGGGGGTTGCGGTTAGCTCCTACAATGAGCAGTTCTTC.

In its sample, this clonotype was seen a few times. CDR3 DNA: TGTGCCAGTCTGAGGCGGCTTGGGCCCGGAGGCACAGATACGCAGTATTTT. Amino acid sequence: CASLRRLGPGGTDTQYF. The rearrangement links TRBV12-3 or TRBV12-4 to TRBJ2-3, with D unresolved. CDR3 length: 17 amino acids. V lost 9 bases and J lost 1, with 23 bases in between.

The rearrangement uses TRBV20-1 and TRBJ2-7; possible D gene TRBD1, 5 bases. Germline V CDR1 and CDR2: DFQATT, SNEGSKA (reference sequence). Deletions cut 0 bases from V and 6 bases from J, with 9 bases between. The CDR3 has 12 residues. CDR3 nucleotides: TGCAGTGCTAGAGAGCAGGACACCGAGCAGTACTTC. It codes for CSAREQDTEQYF.